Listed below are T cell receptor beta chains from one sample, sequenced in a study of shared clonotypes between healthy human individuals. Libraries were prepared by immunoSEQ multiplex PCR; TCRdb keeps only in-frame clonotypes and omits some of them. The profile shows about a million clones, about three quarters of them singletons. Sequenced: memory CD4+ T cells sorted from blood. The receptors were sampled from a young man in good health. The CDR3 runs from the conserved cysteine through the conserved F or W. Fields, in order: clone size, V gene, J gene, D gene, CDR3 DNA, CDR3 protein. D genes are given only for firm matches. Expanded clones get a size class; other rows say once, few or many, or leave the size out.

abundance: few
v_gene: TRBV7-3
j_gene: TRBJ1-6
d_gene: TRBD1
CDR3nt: TGTGCCAGCAGCAAACAGGGGGCGGGTTCACCCCTCCACTTT
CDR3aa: CASSKQGAGSPLHF

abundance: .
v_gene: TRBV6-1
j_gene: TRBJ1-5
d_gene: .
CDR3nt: TGTGCCAGCAGTGAAACTCCCGGCAACGGTCAGCCCCAGCATTTT
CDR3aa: CASSETPGNGQPQHF

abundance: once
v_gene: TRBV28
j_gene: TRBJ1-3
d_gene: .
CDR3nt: TGTGCCAGCAGTTCGCAGGGGAGAGGGACTGGAAACACCATATATTTT
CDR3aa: CASSSQGRGTGNTIYF

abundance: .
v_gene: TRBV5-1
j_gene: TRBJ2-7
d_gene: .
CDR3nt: TGCGCCAGCAGGGGGACGGGGAGCTCCTACGAGCAGTACTTC
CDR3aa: CASRGTGSSYEQYF

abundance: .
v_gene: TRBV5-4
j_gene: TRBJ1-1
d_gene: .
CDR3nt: TGTGCCAGCAGCTTGGCCCCACAGGGAGGAACTGAAGCTTTCTTT
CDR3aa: CASSLAPQGGTEAFF

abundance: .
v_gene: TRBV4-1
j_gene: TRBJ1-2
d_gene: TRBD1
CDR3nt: TGCGCCAGCAGTCCAACGATTCGGACAGGGGAGCGCGGTGGCTACACCTTC
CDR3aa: CASSPTIRTGERGGYTF

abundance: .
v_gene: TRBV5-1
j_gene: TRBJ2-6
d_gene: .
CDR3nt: TGCGCCAGCAGCGAGGGGCCCGGGGCCAACGTCCTGACTTTC
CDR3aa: CASSEGPGANVLTF

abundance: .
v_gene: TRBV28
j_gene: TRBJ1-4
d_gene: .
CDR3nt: TGTGCCAGCAGTCGGGTGGGTGAAAAACTGTTTTTT
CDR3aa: CASSRVGEKLFF

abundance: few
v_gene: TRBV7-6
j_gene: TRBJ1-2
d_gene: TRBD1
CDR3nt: TGTGCCAGCAGTTATACAGGGGGCAGTGGCTACACCTTC
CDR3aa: CASSYTGGSGYTF

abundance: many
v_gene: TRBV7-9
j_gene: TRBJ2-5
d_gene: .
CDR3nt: TGTGCCAGCAGTTTGATCGAGACCCAGTACTTC
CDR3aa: CASSLIETQYF

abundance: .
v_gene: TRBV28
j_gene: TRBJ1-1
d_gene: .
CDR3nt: TGTGCCAGCAGTTTACGCAGGGACACTGAAGCTTTCTTT
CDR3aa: CASSLRRDTEAFF

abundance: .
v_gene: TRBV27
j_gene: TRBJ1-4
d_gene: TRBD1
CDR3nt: TGTGCCAGCAGTTCGGGACAGGTGAATGAAAAACTGTTTTTT
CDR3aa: CASSSGQVNEKLFF

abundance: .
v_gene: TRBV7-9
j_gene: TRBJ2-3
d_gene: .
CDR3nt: TGTGCCAGCACCATGCCGGGAATGGGCACAGATACGCAGTATTTT
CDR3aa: CASTMPGMGTDTQYF

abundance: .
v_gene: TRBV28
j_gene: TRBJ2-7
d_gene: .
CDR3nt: TGTGCCAGCTTGCATGGGTCCTTCTACGAGCAGTACTTC
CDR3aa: CASLHGSFYEQYF

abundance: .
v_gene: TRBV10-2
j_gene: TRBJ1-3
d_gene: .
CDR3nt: TGCGCCAGCAGTGAGAGGACGGGACCCTCTGGAAACACCATATATTTT
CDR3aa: CASSERTGPSGNTIYF

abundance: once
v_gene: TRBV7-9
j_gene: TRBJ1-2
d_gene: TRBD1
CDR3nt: TGTGCCAGCAGCAGACCTGGACAGGGTCACTATGGCTACACCTTC
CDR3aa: CASSRPGQGHYGYTF

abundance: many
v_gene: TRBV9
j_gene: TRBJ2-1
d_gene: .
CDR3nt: TGTGCCAGCAGCCCCGGGAGCTCCTACAATGAGCAGTTCTTC
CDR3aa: CASSPGSSYNEQFF

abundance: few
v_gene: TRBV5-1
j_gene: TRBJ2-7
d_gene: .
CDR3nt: TGCGCCAGCAGCCATCAGACAGGAGGCTACGAGCAGTACTTC
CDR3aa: CASSHQTGGYEQYF

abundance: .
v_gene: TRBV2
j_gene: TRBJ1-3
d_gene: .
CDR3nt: TGTGCCAGCAGTGAATTAACAGTCGGTTTAGACACCATATATTTT
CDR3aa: CASSELTVGLDTIYF

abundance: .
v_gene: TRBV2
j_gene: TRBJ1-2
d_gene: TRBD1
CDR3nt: TGTGCCAGCAGGAGTACAGGGGGAAATGGCTACACCTTC
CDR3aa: CASRSTGGNGYTF